These 9 T cell receptor beta chains were sequenced from one sample in a study of tumor-infiltrating lymphocytes in primary liver carcinoma. The input was approximately 500 ng total RNA; TCR beta cDNA was made from it with a constant-region primer. What produced the TCR beta libraries was three nested multiplex PCR rounds using slightly modified ARM-PCR. The first two PCR rounds used TRBV1-TRBV30 primers with a Cbeta primer, 9 to 11 cycles each. MiXCR was run by TCRdb on the multiplex PCR reads, yielding one entry per CDR3 protein. This sample yields 70,000 to 85,000 distinct CDR3 sequences, of which about 70% are seen a single time; about an eighth belongs to the top ten. For each extraction, RNA and DNA were obtained together from roughly 20-30 mg of unsorted bulk tissue. The specimen sequenced was liver tumor tissue from sampling region 4. Subset of the sample: tumor region T4, right-lateral pole. These receptors originate from a woman aged 60-75 years with primary liver carcinoma and hepatitis B virus infection.

The chain is built from TRBV11-2 and TRBJ2-5, with 9 bases that match TRBD1. The CDR3 length is 16 residues. The germline CDR1 and CDR2 sequences are SGHAT and FQNNGV. The CDR3 DNA reads TGTATCAGCAGCTCCACCGGGACAGGGCACAGAGAGACCCAGTACTTC. This encodes CISSSTGTGHRETQYF.

This clonotype appeared once. A read error may explain this, as a much larger clone is one base away. The V gene is TRBV28, the J gene TRBJ2-1; D call uncertain. V was pared by 3 bases and J by 14 bases, with 11 bases between. The CDR3 totals 11 residues. Germline V gene data show CDR1 as MDHEN and CDR2 as SYDVKM. DNA for the CDR3: TGTGCCAGCAGTTTTGGGCTAGTGGAGTTCTTC. Amino acid sequence: CASSFGLVEFF.

The chain joins TRBV12-3 or TRBV12-4 to TRBJ2-1; D may correspond to TRBD1 or TRBD2 (5 bases each). Trimming removed 10 bases from V and 3 bases from J, with 22 bases in between. This CDR3 contains 16 residues. CDR3 DNA: TGTGCCAACAGAAAAGTTGTGTGGGGGAGCTACAATGAGCAGTTCTTC. It encodes CANRKVVWGSYNEQFF.

With regard to this clonotype: This may come from a read error, since a much larger clone is one base off. The V call is TRBV5-6, the J call TRBJ2-1, with 9 bases fitting TRBD1. Germline trimming cut 4 bases from V and 2 bases from J; bases unmatched to any gene: 4. This CDR3 is built from 15 residues. Germline V lookup: CDR1 SGHDT, CDR2 YYEEEE. CDR3 in DNA: TGTGCCAGCAGCCTCGGGGACAGGGCCTACAATGAGCAGTTCTTC. This gives the protein CASSLGDRAYNEQFF.

V is TRBV2 and J is TRBJ2-7; 7 nucleotides match TRBD2. Unmatched junction bases numbered 11, after V lost 3 bases and J lost 6 bases. Per germline, CDR1 SNHLY and CDR2 FYNNEI. The CDR3 covers 15 residues. The chain's CDR3 is CASSEAGLELSEQYF. The CDR3 coding sequence is TGTGCCAGCAGTGAGGCAGGACTAGAATTGAGCGAGCAGTACTTC.

A note on this clonotype: Relative to the germline gene, one junction end is altered; a read error may explain this. The V and J genes are TRBV11-2 and TRBJ2-7, with D perhaps TRBD2 (5 bases). The CDR3 is 16 amino acids. Germline V gene lookup returns CDR1 SGHAT and CDR2 FQNNGV. CDR3 nucleotide sequence: TGTGCCAGCAGTTTAGGGTTCACAGCGGTGGAAGGGGAGCAGTACTTC. Its translation is CASSLGFTAVEGEQYF.

This clonotype was seen more than once but under ten times. This may arise from a read error, as a much more abundant clone is one base away. The gene calls are TRBV6-5 and TRBJ1-4, with D possibly TRBD1 on 5 matching bases. The CDR3 consists of 15 residues. Germline V gene lookup returns CDR1 MNHEY and CDR2 SVGAGI. V dropped 6 bases and J dropped 7 bases, with 18 bases sitting between them. The CDR3: CASRAGSVSSEKLFF. In nucleotides, the CDR3 is TGTGCCAGCAGGGCAGGGTCCGTGTCGTCTGAAAAACTGTTTTTT.

The chain has TRBV6-5 and TRBJ1-2, with 11 bases fitting TRBD1. V lost 7 bases, J lost 7 bases, and 14 bases stayed unmatched. The CDR3 length is 16 residues. CDR1 is MNHEY and CDR2 is SVGAGI in the germline V gene. CDR3 loop: CASTTPAGQGVSGYTF. The CDR3 region has the DNA TGTGCCAGCACGACCCCCGCGGGACAGGGGGTGAGTGGCTACACCTTC.

In regard to this clonotype: At one end, the junction sequence differs from germline, possibly due to a read error. The chain joins TRBV6-1 to TRBJ1-6; D is uncertain. Germline lookup yields CDR1 MNHNS and CDR2 SASEGT. This CDR3 is built from 13 residues. CDR3 in DNA: TGTGCCTGCAAGGAGGGTGTGGATTCACCCCCCCACTTT. Protein product: CACKEGVDSPPHF.